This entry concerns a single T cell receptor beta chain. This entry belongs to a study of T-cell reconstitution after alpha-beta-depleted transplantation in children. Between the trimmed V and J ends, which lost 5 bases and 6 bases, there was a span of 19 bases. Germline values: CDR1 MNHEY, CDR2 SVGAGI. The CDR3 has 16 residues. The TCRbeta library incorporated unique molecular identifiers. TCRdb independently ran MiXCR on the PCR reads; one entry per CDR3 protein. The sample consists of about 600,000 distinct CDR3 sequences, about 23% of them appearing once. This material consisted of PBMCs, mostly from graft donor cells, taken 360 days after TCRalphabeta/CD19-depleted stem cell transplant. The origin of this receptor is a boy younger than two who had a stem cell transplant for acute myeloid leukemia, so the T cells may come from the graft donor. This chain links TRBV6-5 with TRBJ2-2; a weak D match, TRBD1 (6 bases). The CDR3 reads CASSHPDTEGAGELFF. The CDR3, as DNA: TGTGCCAGCAGTCACCCGGACACCGAGGGGGCCGGGGAGCTGTTTTTT.